This T cell receptor beta chain stems from a study of blood T cell repertoires in COVID-19. Turning to the study itself: Sites across the United States, Italy and Spain contributed samples from acute and convalescent COVID-19.

The CDR3 is 13 amino acids. V was pared by 2 bases and J by 6 bases, with 8 bases between. CDR1 and CDR2 (germline): MNHNY, SVGAGI (reference sequence). The table came from immunoSEQ multiplex PCR; TCRdb's copy has only in-frame clones and leaves some out. There are about 190,000 clones in the sample; around 80% occur only once, and approximately 13% lies in the top ten. The sequence came from a man aged 50-60 years who had recovered from COVID-19. The V call is TRBV6-6, the J call TRBJ2-4; possible D gene TRBD1, 5 bases. Sequenced: peripheral blood. In DNA, the CDR3 is TGTGCCAGCAGTTACGGCACAGGAAACATTCAGTACTTC. It yields the protein CASSYGTGNIQYF.